This TCR beta chain was profiled in a study of blood T cell repertoires in COVID-19. Study in general: Spain, Italy and the United States supplied samples that represented acute and convalescent COVID-19. The cDNA or gDNA used as material had been derived from T cells, B-cell-depleted T cells, or PBMCs.

Authors' methods: Cell counts per sample came from amplifying reference gene primers. Profiled with immunoSEQ multiplex PCR; TCRdb holds only in-frame clones, not every one. Clonal size and the V and J genes are those of that table, whereas D and trimming came from the DNA. The sample holds about 400,000 clones; approximately 90% are singletons and the top ten take about 1.5%. The CDR3 runs 15 residues. Per the germline V gene, CDR1 is SGHRS and CDR2 is YFSETQ. V lost 1 base to trimming and J lost 0 bases, with 8 bases between them. This clone was recorded once. The source material was peripheral blood. This clonotype originated in a woman aged 25 to 39 with active or convalescent COVID-19. This chain links TRBV5-1 with TRBJ1-5, with D maybe TRBD1 (6 bases). Here the CDR3 DNA reads TGCGCCAGCAGCTTGCAGGGGTATAGCAATCAGCCCCAGCATTTT. Amino acid sequence: CASSLQGYSNQPQHF.